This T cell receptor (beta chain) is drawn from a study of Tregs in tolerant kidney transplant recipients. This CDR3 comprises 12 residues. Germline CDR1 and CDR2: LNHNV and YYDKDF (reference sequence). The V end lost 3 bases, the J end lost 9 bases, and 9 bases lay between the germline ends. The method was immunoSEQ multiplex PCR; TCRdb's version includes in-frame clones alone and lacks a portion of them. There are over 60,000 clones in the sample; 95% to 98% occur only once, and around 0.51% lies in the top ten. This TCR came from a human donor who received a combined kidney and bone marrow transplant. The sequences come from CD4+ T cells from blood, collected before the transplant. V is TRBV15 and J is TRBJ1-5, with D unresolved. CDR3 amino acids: CATSSQFRPQHF. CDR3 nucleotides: TGTGCCACCAGCAGCCAGTTTCGGCCCCAGCATTTT. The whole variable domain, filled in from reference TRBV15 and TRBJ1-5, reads DAMVIQNPRYQVTQFGKPVTLSCSQTLNHNVMYWYQQKSSQAPKLLFHYYDKDFNNEADTPDNFQSRRPNTSFCFLDIRSPGLGDTAMYLCATSSQFRPQHFGDGTRLSIL.